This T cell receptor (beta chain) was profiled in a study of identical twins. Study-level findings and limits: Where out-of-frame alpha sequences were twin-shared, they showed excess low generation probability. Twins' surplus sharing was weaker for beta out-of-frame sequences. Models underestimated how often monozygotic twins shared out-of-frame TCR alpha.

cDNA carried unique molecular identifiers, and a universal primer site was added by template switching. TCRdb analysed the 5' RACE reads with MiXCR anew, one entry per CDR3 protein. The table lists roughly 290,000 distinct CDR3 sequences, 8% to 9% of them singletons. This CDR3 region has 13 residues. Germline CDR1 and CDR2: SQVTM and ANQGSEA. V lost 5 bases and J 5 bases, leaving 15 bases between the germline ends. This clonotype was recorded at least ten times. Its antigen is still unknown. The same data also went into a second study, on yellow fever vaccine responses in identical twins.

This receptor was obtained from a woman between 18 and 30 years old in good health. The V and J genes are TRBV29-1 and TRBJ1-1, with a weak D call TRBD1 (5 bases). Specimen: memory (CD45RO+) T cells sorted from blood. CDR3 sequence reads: CSVWQGGGTEAFF. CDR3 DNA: TGCAGCGTTTGGCAGGGTGGGGGTACTGAAGCTTTCTTT. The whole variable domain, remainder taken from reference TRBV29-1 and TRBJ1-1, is SAVISQKPSRDICQRGTSLTIQCQVDSQVTMMFWYRQQPGQSLTLIATANQGSEATYESGFVIDKFPISRPNLTFSTLTVSNMSPEDSSIYLCSVWQGGGTEAFFGQGTRLTVV.